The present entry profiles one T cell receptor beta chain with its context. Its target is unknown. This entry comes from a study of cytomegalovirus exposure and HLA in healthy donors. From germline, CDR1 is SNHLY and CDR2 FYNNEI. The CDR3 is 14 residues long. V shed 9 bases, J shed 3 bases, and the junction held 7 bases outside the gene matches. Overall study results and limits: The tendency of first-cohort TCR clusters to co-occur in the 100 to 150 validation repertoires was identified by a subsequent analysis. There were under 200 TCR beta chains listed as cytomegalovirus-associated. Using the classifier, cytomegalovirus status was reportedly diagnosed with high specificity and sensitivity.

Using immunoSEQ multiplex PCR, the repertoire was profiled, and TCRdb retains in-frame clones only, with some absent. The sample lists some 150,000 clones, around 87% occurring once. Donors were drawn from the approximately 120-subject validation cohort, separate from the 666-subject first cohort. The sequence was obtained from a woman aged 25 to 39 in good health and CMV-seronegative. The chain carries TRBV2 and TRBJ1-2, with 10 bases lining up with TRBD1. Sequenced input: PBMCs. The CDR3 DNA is TGTGCCAGTTCGGGACAGGGGCTTGACTATGGCTACACCTTC. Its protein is CASSGQGLDYGYTF.